The next 18 T cell receptor beta chains were all read from a single sample in a study of control samples from healthy donors and cancer patients. Measured with immunoSEQ multiplex PCR; TCRdb has only the in-frame clones, and not every one. In the table there are about 120,000 clones, more than 75% of which are singletons. Sequencing was done on a sample of blood. These receptors originate from a man between 60 and 70 years old in good health.

The CDR3 nucleotides are TGTGCCAGCAGTTTATGGGGGAACGAGCAGTACTTC. Protein: CASSLWGNEQYF. The chain uses TRBV12-3 or TRBV12-4 and TRBJ2-7, with D perhaps given as TRBD1 or TRBD2 (5 bases each). This CDR3 spans 12 amino acids. V was shortened by 2 bases and J by 5 bases, with 7 bases between the two germline ends.

This clone was detected once. V and J are TRBV5-6 and TRBJ1-2, with no clear D. V was shortened by 2 bases and J by 6 bases, with 14 bases between the two germline ends. Per germline, CDR1 SGHDT and CDR2 YYEEEE. This CDR3 spans 14 amino acids. The DNA for the CDR3 is TGTGCCAGCAGCTTCGAGGTGCTCGAGGATGGCTACACCTTC. Encoded protein: CASSFEVLEDGYTF.

The genes are TRBV7-2 and TRBJ2-3; TRBD1 aligns across 8 bases. Looked up from germline, CDR1 is SGHTA and CDR2 is FQGNSA. Trimming cost V 3 bases and J 5 bases; bases outside gene matches: 7. This CDR3 comprises 15 residues. This CDR3 reads CASSFDRGWGDTQYF. As DNA, the CDR3 is TGTGCCAGCAGCTTCGACAGGGGATGGGGAGATACGCAGTATTTT.

The chain is built from TRBV6-5 and TRBJ1-5; TRBD1 matches 8 bases. The J segment lost 4 bases and the V segment lost 6 bases, leaving 8 bases of the junction unmatched. The CDR3 sequence is 15 residues long. Per germline, CDR1 MNHEY and CDR2 SVGAGI. CDR3 in DNA: TGTGCCAGCAGATATACAGGGGGAGGGAATCAGCCCCAGCATTTT. Its protein is CASRYTGGGNQPQHF.

V gene TRBV7-9 combines with J gene TRBJ2-3; the match to TRBD2 covers 9 bases. The germline gives CDR1 SEHNR, CDR2 FQNEAQ (reference sequence). CDR3 length: 15 residues. The trim removed 4 bases at V and 2 bases at J, leaving 4 bases unmatched. As DNA, the CDR3 is TGTGCCAGCAGCTATGGCGGGGGGGACACAGATACGCAGTATTTT. Its translation: CASSYGGGDTDTQYF.

V usage is TRBV6-6 and J usage is TRBJ1-2, with a tentative D call TRBD1 (6 bases). Germline CDR1 reads MNHNY; CDR2 reads SVGAGI (reference sequence). Trimming removed 10 bases at V and 3 bases at J, with 12 bases between. The CDR3 is 12 residues long. CDR3 residues: CAIGGAYYGYTF. The CDR3 DNA is TGTGCCATTGGGGGGGCATACTATGGCTACACCTTC.

This rearrangement joins TRBV5-1 to TRBJ1-3; D remains unclear. The CDR3 covers 15 residues. Germline V lookup: CDR1 SGHRS, CDR2 YFSETQ. Between the trimmed V and J ends, which lost 1 base and 4 bases, there was a span of 12 bases. CDR3 loop: CASSLFPGYGNTIYF. DNA of the CDR3: TGCGCCAGCAGCTTGTTTCCGGGGTACGGAAACACCATATATTTT. Full variable domain (outside the CDR3, taken from reference TRBV5-1 and TRBJ1-3): KAGVTQTPRYLIKTRGQQVTLSCSPISGHRSVSWYQQTPGQGLQFLFEYFSETQRNKGNFPGRFSGRQFSNSRSEMNVSTLELGDSALYLCASSLFPGYGNTIYFGEGSWLTVV.

J is TRBJ1-1 and V is TRBV21-1. TRBV21-1 is annotated as a pseudogene. This CDR3 comprises 11 residues. As DNA, the CDR3 is TGTGCCAGCAGTGAGGGCACTGAAGCTTTCTTT. Amino acids: CASSEGTEAFF.

The chain has TRBV12-3 or TRBV12-4 and TRBJ1-5, with TRBD1 identical over 8 bases. The J segment lost 6 bases and the V segment lost 5 bases, leaving 3 bases of the junction unmatched. The CDR3 runs 13 residues. CDR3 protein: CASSTGGGQPQHF. The CDR3 coding sequence is TGTGCCAGCAGTACAGGGGGGGGTCAGCCCCAGCATTTT.

V and J are TRBV9 and TRBJ2-7; the match to TRBD1 covers 9 bases. V shed 2 bases and J 5 bases; nucleotides not matched to a gene: 8. The germline CDR1 and CDR2 sequences are SGDLS and YYNGEE. The CDR3 extends over 15 amino acids. The CDR3 region is CASSVTTGGLNEQYF. CDR3 sequence (DNA): TGTGCCAGCAGCGTTACCACAGGGGGCCTTAACGAGCAGTACTTC.

J is TRBJ2-3 and V is TRBV9; 11 bases align to TRBD2. Per germline, CDR1 SGDLS and CDR2 YYNGEE. The CDR3 loop spans 17 amino acids. V was clipped by 0 bases and J by 5 bases; unmatched bases: 8. The CDR3 sequence is CASSVAGSGGAQDTQYF. The CDR3 region has the DNA TGTGCCAGCAGCGTAGCGGGTAGCGGGGGGGCACAAGATACGCAGTATTTT.

The J gene is TRBJ2-1, the V gene TRBV19; TRBD1 matches 8 bases. This CDR3 is 13 amino acids long. Germline CDR1 and CDR2: LNHDA and SQIVND (reference sequence). The ends lost 4 bases at V and 8 bases at J; junction bases unmatched: 4. In nucleotides, the CDR3 is TGTGCCAGTAGTACAGGGGGCGGGGATGAGCAGTTCTTC. Translation: CASSTGGGDEQFF.

This rearrangement joins TRBV28 to TRBJ1-2, with a weak D call TRBD1 (5 bases). The germline V gene has CDR1 MDHEN and CDR2 SYDVKM. The V gene lost 7 bases and the J gene lost 7 bases, with 16 bases spanning the gap. There are 13 residues in the CDR3. In DNA form, the CDR3 reads TGTGCCAGCACCCTCCCAGGGTTTATTGGCTACACCTTC. It yields the protein CASTLPGFIGYTF.

The V gene is TRBV9, the J gene TRBJ2-7; D remains unclear. The CDR3 has 12 amino acids. Trimming stripped 0 bases from V and 4 bases from J, with 5 bases between. Germline V gene lookup returns CDR1 SGDLS and CDR2 YYNGEE. CDR3 sequence: CASSVVGYEQYF. CDR3 coding DNA: TGTGCCAGCAGCGTAGTGGGATACGAGCAGTACTTC.

The chain combines TRBV3-1 (or the pseudogene TRBV3-2) with TRBJ2-5; D could derive from TRBD1 or TRBD2 (5 bases each). The CDR3 spans 16 residues. Trimming removed 1 base at V and 1 base at J, with 13 bases between. Germline V gene sequence: CDR1 LGHDT, CDR2 YNNKEL (reference sequence). Written as DNA, the CDR3 is TGTGCCAGCAGCCAAGGGGGGACGGTAATCCAAGAGACCCAGTACTTC. Protein product: CASSQGGTVIQETQYF.

The chain has TRBV18 and TRBJ1-3, with a possible D match to TRBD1 (5 bases). The CDR3 contains 16 residues. Germline assignment: CDR1 KGHSH and CDR2 LQKENI. Trimming removed 5 bases from V and 2 bases from J, with 16 bases in between. Here the CDR3 reads CASSIAGRGTGNTIYF. CDR3 bases: TGTGCCAGCTCAATCGCAGGTCGGGGCACTGGAAACACCATATATTTT. Based on the CDR3 plus reference TRBV18 and TRBJ1-3, the full variable domain is NAGVMQNPRHLVRRRGQEARLRCSPMKGHSHVYWYRQLPEEGLKFMVYLQKENIIDESGMPKERFSAEFPKEGPSILRIQQVVRGDSAAYFCASSIAGRGTGNTIYFGEGSWLTVV.

The V gene is TRBV19, the J gene TRBJ1-5; possibly TRBD1 for D (5 bases). The CDR3 runs to 16 residues. V was trimmed by 5 bases and J by 7 bases, leaving 21 bases between them. Germline V gene lookup returns CDR1 LNHDA and CDR2 SQIVND (reference sequence). The CDR3 protein is CASSQGPAPNIQPQHF. CDR3 nucleotide sequence: TGTGCCAGTAGTCAGGGCCCTGCCCCGAATATCCAGCCCCAGCATTTT.

The chain joins TRBV7-2 to TRBJ2-3; 13 nucleotides match TRBD2. The CDR3 covers 18 residues. Trimming removed 1 base from V and 1 base from J; junction bases left unmatched: 5. Per germline, CDR1 SGHTA and CDR2 FQGNSA. The CDR3 nucleotides are TGTGCCAGCAGCTTAGTCACTAGCGGGGGGGAAGGCACAGATACGCAGTATTTT. This translates into CASSLVTSGGEGTDTQYF.